This T cell receptor (beta chain) originates from a study of blood T cells in healthy people across ages. Overall study results and limits: Significant beta diversity loss was already apparent by age around 40, declining roughly linearly.

The V gene lost 5 bases and the J gene lost 2 bases, with 15 bases spanning the gap. This CDR3 region has 16 residues. The V gene's germline CDR1 is SEHNR and CDR2 FQNEAQ (reference sequence). A second PCR of about 7 to 12 cycles used a sample-barcoded 5' primer and a J-beta primer mix. Each cDNA molecule carried a tag from a template-switch adaptor that contained 12 random nucleotides. From the 5' RACE reads, TCRdb called clonotypes with MiXCR, one entry per CDR3 protein. The sample contains roughly 1.4 million distinct CDR3 sequences, around 59% of which appear only once. Points on this clonotype: The antigen remains unidentified.

Source material: blood. The V and J genes are TRBV7-9 and TRBJ2-2, with TRBD2 as a possible D gene (5 bases). The sequence was collected from a man younger than 35 in good health. The CDR3 sequence is CASSPREGRNTGELFF. DNA for the CDR3: TGTGCCAGCAGCCCAAGGGAAGGGAGAAACACCGGGGAGCTGTTTTTT.